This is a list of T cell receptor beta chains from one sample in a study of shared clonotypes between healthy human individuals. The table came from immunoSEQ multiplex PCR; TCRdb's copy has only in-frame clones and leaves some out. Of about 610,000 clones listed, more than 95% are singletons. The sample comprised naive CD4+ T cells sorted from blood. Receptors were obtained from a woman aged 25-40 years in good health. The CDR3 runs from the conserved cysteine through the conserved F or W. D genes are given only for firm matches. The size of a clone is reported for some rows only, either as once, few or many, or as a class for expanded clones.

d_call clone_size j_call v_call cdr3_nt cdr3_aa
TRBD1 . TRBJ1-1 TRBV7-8 TGTGCCAGCAGCTATACCCGACAGGGCCTGAACACTGAAGCTTTCTTT CASSYTRQGLNTEAFF
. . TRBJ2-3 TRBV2 TGTGCCAGCAGGCTCGGAAGTCTAGCCAGCACAGATACGCAGTATTTT CASRLGSLASTDTQYF
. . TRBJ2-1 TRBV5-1 TGCGCCAGCAGCTTGGATCCCAGCGTCTCAGCCTACAATGAGCAGTTCTTC CASSLDPSVSAYNEQFF
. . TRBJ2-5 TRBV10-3 TGTGCCATCAGGGGACCCCGTTCGGAGCAGTACTTC CAIRGPRSEQYF
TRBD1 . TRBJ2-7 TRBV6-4 TGTGCCAGCAGTGGTAATTTCAGGGGGATGCCGTACGAGCAGTACTTC CASSGNFRGMPYEQYF
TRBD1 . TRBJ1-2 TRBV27 TGTGCCAGCAGTTATTGGGACAGTAGTTTCAGTGGCTACACCTTC CASSYWDSSFSGYTF
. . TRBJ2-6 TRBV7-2 TGTGCCAGCAGGCCGAACTCTGGGGCCAACGTCCTGACTTTC CASRPNSGANVLTF
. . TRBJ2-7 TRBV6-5 TGTGCCAGCAGTTACTCAGACAGTCAGGAGGGATACGAGCAGTACTTC CASSYSDSQEGYEQYF
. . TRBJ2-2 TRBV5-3 TGTGCCAGACAGGCTACAACCGGGGAGCTGTTTTTT CARQATTGELFF
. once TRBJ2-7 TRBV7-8 TGTGCCAGCAGCTTAGTCACGGACGAGCAGTACTTC CASSLVTDEQYF
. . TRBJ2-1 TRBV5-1 TGCGCCAGCAGCCCCCTACAGGGTACCTACAATGAGCAGTTCTTC CASSPLQGTYNEQFF
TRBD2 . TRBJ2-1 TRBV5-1 TGCGCCAGCAGCTTGAGCGGGAGGGCCCGAGAGCAGTTCTTC CASSLSGRAREQFF
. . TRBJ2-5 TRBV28 TGTGCCAGTCATCGGGGTGCGGAAGAGACCCAGTACTTC CASHRGAEETQYF
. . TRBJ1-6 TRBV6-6 TGTGCCTCAAAAGGAAATTCACCCCTCCACTTT CASKGNSPLHF
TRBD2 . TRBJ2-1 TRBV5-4 TGTGCCAGCAGCCCGGGACTAGCGGAGGGGTATGAGCAGTTCTTC CASSPGLAEGYEQFF
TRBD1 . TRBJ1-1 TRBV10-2 TGCGCCAGCAGGCCAGGGGGGCATACTGAAGCTTTCTTT CASRPGGHTEAFF
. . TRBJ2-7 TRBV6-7 TGTGCCAGCACCTGGGGGTTCCACTCCTACGAGCAGTACTTC CASTWGFHSYEQYF
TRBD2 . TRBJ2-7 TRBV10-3 TGTGCCATCAGTGAAGAAGGACTAGCGGATTACGAGCAGTACTTC CAISEEGLADYEQYF
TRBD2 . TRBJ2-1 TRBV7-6 TGTGCCAGCAGCTTTATCCGAGGGACTAGCTCGATGGATGAGCAGTTCTTC CASSFIRGTSSMDEQFF
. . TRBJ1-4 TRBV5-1 TGCGCCAGCAGCTTTCAGGGAGGAGATGAAAAACTGTTTTTT CASSFQGGDEKLFF
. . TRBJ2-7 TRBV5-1 TGCGCCAGCAGCTTGACTCGGGAGCAGTACTTC CASSLTREQYF
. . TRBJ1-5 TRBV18 TGTGCCAGCTCACCTTCTCCAGGACTCTCTAGCAATCAGCCCCAGCATTTT CASSPSPGLSSNQPQHF
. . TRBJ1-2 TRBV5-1 TGCGCCAGCAGCCCGGGGGCCAACTATGGCTACACCTTC CASSPGANYGYTF
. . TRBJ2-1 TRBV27 TGTGCCAGCAGTCCCCCGAGAATAGCGTCGGGCAATGAGCAGTTCTTC CASSPPRIASGNEQFF
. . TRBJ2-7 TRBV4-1 TGCGCCAGCAGCCAAGAAGATGGGGGGCGCTTCTACTACGAGCAGTACTTC CASSQEDGGRFYYEQYF
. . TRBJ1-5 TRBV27 TGTGCCAACGGGACCTCCGCCGGCAATCAGCCCCAGCATTTT CANGTSAGNQPQHF
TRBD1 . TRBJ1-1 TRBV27 TGTGCCAGCAGTTCCAGGGGGTGGACTGAAGCTTTCTTT CASSSRGWTEAFF
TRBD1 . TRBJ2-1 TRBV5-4 TGTGCCAGCAGCAGACAGGGATCGGATGAGCAGTTCTTC CASSRQGSDEQFF
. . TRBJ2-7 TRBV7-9 TGTGCCAGCAGCTTACAGGACTCAAAGCCCTACGAGCAGTACTTC CASSLQDSKPYEQYF
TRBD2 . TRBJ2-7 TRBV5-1 TGCGCCAGCAGCCCAAGGACTAGCGGGAGAAACTACGAGCAGTACTTC CASSPRTSGRNYEQYF
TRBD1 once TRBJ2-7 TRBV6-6 TGTGCCAGCAGCCGGGACAGGGCTGGCGGCGAGCAGTACTTC CASSRDRAGGEQYF